This TCR beta chain was recovered during a study of cytomegalovirus exposure and HLA in healthy donors. Per the germline V gene, CDR1 is SGHDN and CDR2 is FVKESK. The CDR3 covers 15 residues. V dropped 4 bases and J dropped 6; count of bases not matched to a gene: 11. The primer mix had 60 Vbeta and 13 Jbeta primers. Sequencing used immunoSEQ multiplex PCR; TCRdb keeps in-frame clones, though not all of them. This table has 150,000 or so clones, around three quarters appearing once. V usage is TRBV14 and J usage is TRBJ1-2; 7 bases line up with TRBD1. What was sequenced was PBMCs. This receptor was taken from a man aged 35-49 years in good health and CMV-seronegative. CDR3: CASSRGQAERNGYTF. CDR3 nucleotides: TGTGCCAGCAGCCGCGGACAGGCCGAAAGGAATGGCTACACCTTC.